Listed below are T cell receptor beta chains from one sample, sequenced in a study of molecular identifiers for immune sequencing clone quantification. Each CDR3 protein gets one entry after TCRdb re-called the PCR reads with MiXCR. The data show more than 450,000 distinct CDR3 sequences, 20% to 25% seen once. The source material was naive CD8+ T cells from blood, with Jurkat cell RNA spiked in. The receptors here all came from a human donor in good health. Some libraries in this study had Jurkat cell RNA spiked in. The CDR3 runs from the conserved cysteine through the conserved F or W. A D gene is named only where the DNA matches it firmly. Expanded clones are given a class, and other clones once, few, many or no size at all.

clone size	V gene	D gene	J gene	CDR3 DNA	CDR3 protein
many	TRBV4-1	.	TRBJ2-7	TGCGCCAGCAGCCAAGATGCAGGATCAGGCGAGCAGTACTTC	CASSQDAGSGEQYF
.	TRBV7-9	TRBD1	TRBJ2-1	TGTGCCAGCACGGGACAGGCCTACAATGAGCAGTTCTTC	CASTGQAYNEQFF
.	TRBV19	.	TRBJ1-1	TGTGCCAGTAGTCATGATAACACTGAAGCTTTCTTT	CASSHDNTEAFF
many	TRBV20-1	.	TRBJ1-5	TGCAGTGCTAGCGAGGGGGGCCTTAGGGGTGAACAGCCCCAGCATTTT	CSASEGGLRGEQPQHF
many	TRBV5-1	TRBD2	TRBJ2-7	TGCGCCAGCAGGTTTAGCGGGAGCCGAGGGGACGAGCAGTACTTC	CASRFSGSRGDEQYF
few	TRBV20-1	TRBD2	TRBJ2-7	TGCAGTGCTAGAGGTCGGGGGGTTGCCTCCTACGAGCAGTACTTC	CSARGRGVASYEQYF
.	TRBV19	.	TRBJ1-6	TGTGCCAGTAGTATCACGGGGTTTAATTCACCCCTCCACTTT	CASSITGFNSPLHF
many	TRBV2	.	TRBJ1-6	TGTGCCAGCAGTGATGTCATCTCCTATAATTCACCCCTCCACTTT	CASSDVISYNSPLHF
few	TRBV28	.	TRBJ2-6	TGTGCCAGCAGCCCCCGGTCGGGATCCAGAATCGTCCTGACTTTC	CASSPRSGSRIVLTF
many	TRBV28	.	TRBJ2-5	TGTGCCAGCAGGAATCCACAGGGTCTAGGGGAGACCCAGTACTTC	CASRNPQGLGETQYF
many	TRBV7-4	.	TRBJ1-5	TGTGCCAGCAGCCTCACAGGCGGGGGGCCCCAGCATTTT	CASSLTGGGPQHF
few	TRBV4-2	TRBD2	TRBJ2-3	TGTGCCAGCAGCCCTCGGGTCGGCTTGGCGGGGGACACAGATACGCAGTATTTT	CASSPRVGLAGDTDTQYF
.	TRBV27	.	TRBJ2-3	TGTGCCAGCAGTTCCTTCACGGGCCGAGGAGCAGATACGCAGTATTTT	CASSSFTGRGADTQYF
many	TRBV3-1	TRBD1	TRBJ1-5	TGTGCCAGCAGCCACCGGACAGGGAGTCAGCCCCAGCATTTT	CASSHRTGSQPQHF
.	TRBV6-5	.	TRBJ2-7	TGTGCCAGCAGCCCCGGGCGGGTAGCGGCGCCCACCTACGAGCAGTACTTC	CASSPGRVAAPTYEQYF
few	TRBV14	.	TRBJ1-4	TGTGCCAGCAGCGACTATAATGAAAAACTGTTTTTT	CASSDYNEKLFF
.	TRBV4-1	.	TRBJ1-5	TGCGCCAGCATCCAGAGGATCGGAGAATACAATCAGCCCCAGCATTTT	CASIQRIGEYNQPQHF
.	TRBV20-1	TRBD1	TRBJ1-2	TGCAGTGCTAGAGATTTGGACAGGGACTATGGCTACACCTTC	CSARDLDRDYGYTF